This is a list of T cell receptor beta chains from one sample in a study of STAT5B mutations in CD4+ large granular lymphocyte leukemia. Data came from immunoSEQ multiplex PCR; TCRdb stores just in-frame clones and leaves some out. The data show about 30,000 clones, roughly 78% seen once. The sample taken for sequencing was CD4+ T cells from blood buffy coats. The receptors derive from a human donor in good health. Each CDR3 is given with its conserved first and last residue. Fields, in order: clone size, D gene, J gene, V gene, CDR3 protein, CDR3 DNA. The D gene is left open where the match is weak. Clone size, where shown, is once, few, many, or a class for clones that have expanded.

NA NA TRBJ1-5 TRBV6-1 CASSEEVTGYSNQPQHF TGTGCCAGCAGTGAAGAGGTCACAGGTTATAGCAATCAGCCCCAGCATTTT
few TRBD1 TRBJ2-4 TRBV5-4 CASSRPGQGNIQYF TGTGCCAGCAGCCGGCCGGGACAGGGGAACATTCAGTACTTC
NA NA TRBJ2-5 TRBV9 CASSVGSVGETQYF TGTGCCAGCAGCGTAGGTAGCGTCGGGGAGACCCAGTACTTC
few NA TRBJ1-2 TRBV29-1 CSVVREGDGYTF TGCAGCGTTGTCAGGGAGGGGGATGGCTACACCTTC
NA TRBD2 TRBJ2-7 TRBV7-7 CASSLAGGGSYEQYF TGTGCTAGCAGCTTAGCGGGGGGAGGGTCCTACGAGCAGTACTTC
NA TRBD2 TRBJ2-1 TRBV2 CASTPRAGGGYNEQFF TGTGCCAGCACCCCCAGGGCGGGGGGGGGCTACAATGAGCAGTTCTTC
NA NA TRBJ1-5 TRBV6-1 CASKTGTDQPQHF TGTGCCAGCAAAACAGGGACTGATCAGCCCCAGCATTTT
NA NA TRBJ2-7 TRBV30 CAWSVAGSSSYEQYF TGTGCCTGGAGTGTAGCAGGGTCGAGCTCCTACGAGCAGTACTTC
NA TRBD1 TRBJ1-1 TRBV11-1 CASSPRQGASGMNTEAFF TGTGCCAGCAGCCCCCGACAGGGGGCGTCGGGGATGAACACTGAAGCTTTCTTT
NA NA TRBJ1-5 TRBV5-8 CASSLNQPQHF TGTGCCAGCAGCCTCAATCAGCCCCAGCATTTT
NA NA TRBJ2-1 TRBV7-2 CASSLGARLGWSSYNEQFF TGTGCCAGCAGCTTAGGAGCTCGGTTGGGCTGGAGCTCCTACAATGAGCAGTTCTTC
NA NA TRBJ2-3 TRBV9 CASSIKDTQYF TGTGCCAGTAGCATTAAAGATACGCAGTATTTT
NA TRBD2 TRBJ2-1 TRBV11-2 CASSLQRGDNEQFF TGTGCCAGCAGCTTACAGCGGGGGGACAATGAGCAGTTCTTC
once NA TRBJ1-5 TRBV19 CARHVWGSNQPQHF TGTGCCAGACACGTGTGGGGTAGCAATCAGCCCCAGCATTTT
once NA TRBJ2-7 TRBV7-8 CASSLNTVNYEQYF TGTGCCAGCAGCTTAAATACAGTGAATTACGAGCAGTACTTC
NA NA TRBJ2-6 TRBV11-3 CASSSWDGSSGANVLTF TGTGCCAGCAGCTCCTGGGACGGCAGCTCTGGGGCCAACGTCCTGACTTTC
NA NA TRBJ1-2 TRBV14 CASSREVVYGYTF TGTGCCAGCAGCCGGGAAGTTGTCTATGGCTACACCTTC
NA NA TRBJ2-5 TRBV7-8 CASSLEVRPFETQYF TGTGCCAGCAGCTTAGAAGTCCGCCCTTTTGAGACCCAGTACTTC
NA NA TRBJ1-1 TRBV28 CASRAGGQNTEAFF TGTGCCAGCAGGGCTGGGGGGCAAAACACTGAAGCTTTCTTT
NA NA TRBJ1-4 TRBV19 CASSILLQEKLFF TGTGCCAGTAGTATCTTACTTCAGGAAAAACTGTTTTTT
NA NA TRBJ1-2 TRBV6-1 CASSVSGTTYGYTF TGTGCCAGCAGTGTCTCCGGGACAACTTATGGCTACACCTTC
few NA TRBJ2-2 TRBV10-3 CAISEGSGTGELFF TGTGCCATCAGTGAGGGTTCAGGGACCGGGGAGCTGTTTTTT